The 29 T cell receptor beta chains presented below share a single source sample, sequenced in a study of T cell changes during pregnancy in multiple sclerosis. Some clones are missing from TCRdb's copy, which holds only in-frame ones; the method was immunoSEQ multiplex PCR. The repertoire holds 20,000 to 25,000 clones, with around 90% as singletons. The input for sequencing was CD4+ T cells from peripheral blood mononuclear cells, taken in the third trimester of pregnancy. The receptor set was obtained from a female donor with multiple sclerosis, enrolled in a pregnancy study.

The chain is built from TRBV18 and TRBJ2-7; 9 bases are shared with TRBD1. Germline V CDR1 and CDR2: KGHSH, LQKENI. The V segment lost 3 bases and the J segment 5 bases; nucleotides outside the gene matches: 5. The length of the CDR3 is 14 residues. CDR3 DNA: TGTGCCAGCTCACCCGGACAGGGGATCCACGAGCAGTACTTC. This encodes CASSPGQGIHEQYF. The entire variable domain, with the rest obtained from reference TRBV18 and TRBJ2-7, is as follows: NAGVMQNPRHLVRRRGQEARLRCSPMKGHSHVYWYRQLPEEGLKFMVYLQKENIIDESGMPKERFSAEFPKEGPSILRIQQVVRGDSAAYFCASSPGQGIHEQYFGPGTRLTVT.

The genes are TRBV6-5 and TRBJ2-1, with a tentative D call TRBD2 (7 bases). There are 16 residues in the CDR3. The germline V gene has CDR1 MNHEY and CDR2 SVGAGI. Trimming left V 2 bases short and J 3 bases short, with 14 bases between. The CDR3 protein is CASSYRRGGIYNEQFF. CDR3 DNA sequence: TGTGCCAGCAGTTACAGAAGGGGGGGAATCTACAATGAGCAGTTCTTC.

In this sample, this clone turned up once. V is TRBV19 and J is TRBJ1-2, with D unresolved. V was pared by 10 bases and J by 2 bases, with 23 bases between. CDR1 LNHDA and CDR2 SQIVND come from the germline V gene (reference sequence). The CDR3 runs 16 residues. This chain's CDR3 is CATTGVGFPQNYGYTF. CDR3 in DNA: TGTGCCACCACCGGGGTGGGATTCCCGCAAAACTATGGCTACACCTTC.

The chain joins TRBV18 to TRBJ2-2; 9 bases line up with TRBD1. Trimming at V came to 5 bases and at J to 7 bases, leaving 11 bases not matched to a gene. The CDR3 spans 16 residues. Germline CDR1 and CDR2: KGHSH and LQKENI. The CDR3 DNA reads as TGTGCCAGCTCAACCAACCGGGACAGGGTGGTCGGGGAGCTGTTTTTT. It is translated as CASSTNRDRVVGELFF.

This clone is a singleton in its sample. J is TRBJ2-7 and V is TRBV10-3, with TRBD1 matching 9 bases. Germline V gene data show CDR1 as ENHRY and CDR2 as SYGVKD. The CDR3 consists of 14 residues. The ends lost 11 bases at V and 0 bases at J; junction bases unmatched: 8. This chain's CDR3 is CAVTGTGSSYEQYF. CDR3 bases: TGTGCCGTCACCGGGACAGGGAGCTCCTACGAGCAGTACTTC.

The V gene is TRBV2, the J gene TRBJ1-6; 9 bases match TRBD1. CDR1 is SNHLY, CDR2 FYNNEI, per germline. After removal of 6 bases from V and 8 bases from J, the junction contained 8 bases not matched to a gene. The CDR3 length is 15 residues. DNA for the CDR3: TGTGCCAGCAGAGACCCGGGACAGGGAGATTCACCCCTCCACTTT. The encoded protein is CASRDPGQGDSPLHF.

This rearrangement joins TRBV9 to TRBJ1-5; D ambiguous. The germline V gene encodes CDR1 SGDLS and CDR2 YYNGEE. The CDR3 spans 20 residues. Trimming left V 1 base short and J 0 bases short, with 23 bases between. The CDR3 nucleotides read TGTGCCAGCAGCGTATCCGCCGCCACCCCCTTCCAGTATAGCAATCAGCCCCAGCATTTT. Protein: CASSVSAATPFQYSNQPQHF.

The CDR3 DNA reads as TGTGCCAGCAGGAGTGGACTAGCGGGGGGTGTGAGCTCCTACAATGAGCAGTTCTTC. Translating gives CASRSGLAGGVSSYNEQFF. The chain employs TRBV11-2 and TRBJ2-1; 14 bases fit TRBD2. CDR3 length: 19 residues. V lost 6 bases, J lost 0 bases, and 10 bases stayed unmatched. Germline V CDR1 and CDR2: SGHAT, FQNNGV.

The chain links TRBV7-2 to TRBJ2-7; D is possibly TRBD1 (5 bases). The V end was cut by 5 bases, the J end by 6 bases, with 11 bases between. From germline, CDR1 is SGHTA and CDR2 FQGNSA. CDR3 length: 12 amino acids. The CDR3 DNA sequence: TGTGCCAGCAGCACCTTTGACAGCGAGCAGTACTTC. Residues: CASSTFDSEQYF.

The chain links TRBV13 to TRBJ1-6, with 8 nucleotides matching TRBD1. Trimming cost V 4 bases and J 10 bases; bases outside gene matches: 9. CDR1 and CDR2 (germline): PRHDT, FYEKMQ (reference sequence). The CDR3 runs 15 residues. This CDR3 reads CASSSDRGGGSPLHF. For the CDR3, the DNA is TGTGCCAGCAGCTCAGACAGGGGTGGCGGATCACCCCTCCACTTT.

The chain is built from TRBV29-1 and TRBJ1-4; D call uncertain. Deletions cut 2 bases from V and 4 bases from J, with 8 bases between. CDR1 and CDR2 (germline): SQVTM, ANQGSEA. This CDR3 has 13 amino acids. The CDR3 is CSVERRFNEKLFF. The CDR3 coding sequence is TGCAGCGTTGAACGTCGGTTTAATGAAAAACTGTTTTTT.

This clone is judged medium-sized (0.01 to 0.1%). This rearrangement joins TRBV30 to TRBJ1-5, with 9 bases identical to TRBD1. This CDR3 is built from 11 residues. Germline loops: CDR1 GTSNPN, CDR2 SVGIG (reference sequence). The CDR3: CDTGGSQPQHF. DNA for the CDR3: TGTGACACAGGGGGCAGTCAGCCCCAGCATTTT.

This chain joins TRBV2 and TRBJ2-3, with 8 bases fitting TRBD2. Looked up from germline, CDR1 is SNHLY and CDR2 is FYNNEI. The ends lost 8 bases at V and 7 bases at J; junction bases unmatched: 14. CDR3 length: 15 residues. The CDR3 is CASFGRGWMTNTQYF. CDR3 nucleotide sequence: TGTGCCAGCTTCGGGAGGGGCTGGATGACGAATACGCAGTATTTT.

The rearrangement joins TRBV7-9 to TRBJ2-3; weak D call: TRBD2 (6 bases). Germline V gene sequence: CDR1 SEHNR, CDR2 FQNEAQ (reference sequence). V lost 5 bases and J 2 bases, leaving 23 bases between the germline ends. The CDR3 is 18 amino acids. The CDR3 nucleotides are TGTGCCAGCAGCCCAATGGTTCCGGGACTGGAGCTCACAGATACGCAGTATTTT. Its protein is CASSPMVPGLELTDTQYF.

This chain uses TRBV1 with TRBJ2-2; TRBD2 is taken as the D call from the table, unchecked against the DNA. TRBV1 is a known pseudogene. The CDR3 contains 19 residues. CDR3 nucleotide sequence: TGCACCAGCAGCCAAATGGGGACTAGCGGTTCCGCGAACACCGGGGAGCTGTTTTTT. Protein sequence: CTSSQMGTSGSANTGELFF.

This chain links TRBV19 with TRBJ2-2; 9 bases match TRBD1. The length of the CDR3 is 16 residues. Germline lookup yields CDR1 LNHDA and CDR2 SQIVND (reference sequence). V lost 2 bases to trimming and J lost 7 bases; unmatched junction nucleotides: 8. In nucleotides, the CDR3 is TGTGCCAGTAGTATAATTGGACAGGGGATAAGCGGGGAGCTGTTTTTT. Translated: CASSIIGQGISGELFF.

V gene TRBV7-2 combines with J gene TRBJ1-1, with 7 nucleotides matching TRBD1. Germline V gene lookup returns CDR1 SGHTA and CDR2 FQGNSA. V gave up 4 bases and J gave up 4 bases; unmatched junction bases: 6. The CDR3 has 14 amino acids. Here the CDR3 DNA reads TGTGCCAGCAGCTCCCAGGGGGGAGGCACTGAAGCTTTCTTT. Its translation is CASSSQGGGTEAFF. Filled out from reference TRBV7-2 and TRBJ1-1, the complete variable domain reads GAGVSQSPSNKVTEKGKDVELRCDPISGHTALYWYRQSLGQGLEFLIYFQGNSAPDKSGLPSDRFSAERTGGSVSTLTIQRTQQEDSAVYLCASSSQGGGTEAFFGQGTRLTVV.

The gene calls are TRBV19 and TRBJ1-2; D not certain. The CDR3 spans 13 residues. Germline CDR1 LNHDA, CDR2 SQIVND (reference sequence). V lost 6 bases and J lost 5, with 13 bases in between. CDR3 coding DNA: TGTGCCAGTAGACCCTCCCCGGGTTATGGCTACACCTTC. Amino acids: CASRPSPGYGYTF.

The chain uses TRBV28 and TRBJ1-4; unclear D gene. V lost 7 bases and J lost 9, with 15 bases in between. Germline V CDR1 and CDR2: MDHEN, SYDVKM. This CDR3 contains 13 residues. Here the CDR3 reads CASTSSGRQKLFF. As DNA, the CDR3 is TGTGCCAGCACCTCGTCGGGGAGGCAAAAACTGTTTTTT.

The chain has TRBV2 and TRBJ2-7; the D gene is possibly TRBD1 (6 bases). Trimming cost V 5 bases and J 3 bases, with 17 bases left between them. The V gene's germline CDR1 is SNHLY and CDR2 FYNNEI. CDR3 length equals 15 residues. CDR3 residues: CASSKLRTGSYEQYF. The CDR3 coding sequence is TGTGCCAGCAGTAAACTTCGAACAGGGAGCTACGAGCAGTACTTC.

The rearrangement links TRBV30 to TRBJ2-2; 7 bases align to TRBD1. Germline V CDR1 and CDR2: GTSNPN, SVGIG (reference sequence). The CDR3 totals 13 residues. J lost 1 base, V lost 5 bases, and 1 base had no gene match. In DNA form, the CDR3 reads TGTGCCTGGGGGACAGTGAACACCGGGGAGCTGTTTTTT. Its protein product is CAWGTVNTGELFF.

This chain uses TRBV5-1 with TRBJ2-2; D gene ambiguous. From germline, CDR1 is SGHRS and CDR2 YFSETQ. V lost 7 bases, J lost 5 bases, and 9 bases lay in between. The length of the CDR3 is 12 residues. The CDR3: CASYGFTGELFF. Here the CDR3 DNA reads TGCGCCAGCTACGGTTTTACCGGGGAGCTGTTTTTT.

The chain combines TRBV5-1 with TRBJ2-2; 8 bases align to TRBD2. Germline-derived CDR1 and CDR2 are SGHRS and YFSETQ. V lost 2 bases and J lost 0; bases outside the gene matches: 0. The CDR3 loop spans 15 amino acids. The CDR3 protein is CASSLLAANTGELFF. The CDR3 bases are TGCGCCAGCAGCTTACTAGCGGCGAACACCGGGGAGCTGTTTTTT.

This clone is a singleton in its sample. The V call is TRBV6-5, the J call TRBJ1-2, with D tentatively TRBD1 (5 bases). V was cut by 2 bases and J by 4 bases, with 11 bases left in between. Germline V gene data show CDR1 as MNHEY and CDR2 as SVGAGI. The CDR3 is made up of 14 amino acids. CDR3 in amino acids: CASSYDGRVYGYTF. For the CDR3, the DNA is TGTGCCAGCAGTTACGATGGCAGGGTCTATGGCTACACCTTC.

The chain recombines TRBV6-5 with TRBJ1-1; D call uncertain. Between the trimmed V and J ends, which lost 6 bases and 4 bases, there was a span of 12 bases. Germline assignment: CDR1 MNHEY and CDR2 SVGAGI. This CDR3 has 13 residues. CDR3 loop: CASSETEGTEAFF. The CDR3 region has the DNA TGTGCCAGCAGCGAGACGGAGGGCACTGAAGCTTTCTTT.

This clone showed up just once. The chain carries TRBV19 and TRBJ1-5, with 7 bases aligning to TRBD1. The CDR3 has 13 amino acids. J was trimmed by 7 bases and V by 5 bases; bases with no gene match: 5. Germline V lookup: CDR1 LNHDA, CDR2 SQIVND (reference sequence). Here the CDR3 reads CASSPGQRQPQHF. The CDR3 coding sequence is TGTGCCAGTAGTCCGGGACAGAGGCAGCCCCAGCATTTT.

In the case of this clone: The same CDR3 is also encoded by other DNA sequences in this sample. The chain combines TRBV7-9 with TRBJ1-5; TRBD1 matches 10 bases. V lost 1 base and J lost 4; bases outside the gene matches: 1. This CDR3 has 15 residues. Germline V gene lookup returns CDR1 SEHNR and CDR2 FQNEAQ (reference sequence). DNA of the CDR3: TGTGCCAGCAGCTTAGGGGACAGGGGTAATCAGCCCCAGCATTTT. It yields the protein CASSLGDRGNQPQHF.

This rearrangement joins TRBV29-1 to TRBJ2-3, with TRBD2 matching 9 bases. The CDR3 covers 13 residues. After removal of 7 bases from V and 4 bases from J, the junction contained 6 bases not matched to a gene. Germline-derived CDR1 and CDR2 are SQVTM and ANQGSEA. This CDR3 is CSARASGADTQYF. CDR3 DNA sequence: TGCAGCGCGAGGGCTAGCGGGGCAGATACGCAGTATTTT.

This sequence joins TRBV6-6 and TRBJ2-5; tentatively, D is TRBD2 (5 bases). The CDR3 totals 12 residues. Germline CDR1 MNHNY, CDR2 SVGAGI (reference sequence). V gave up 6 bases and J gave up 7 bases, with 12 bases separating them. CDR3 coding DNA: TGTGCCAGCAGCCGGGCTAGCCGGACCCAGTACTTC. Protein sequence: CASSRASRTQYF.